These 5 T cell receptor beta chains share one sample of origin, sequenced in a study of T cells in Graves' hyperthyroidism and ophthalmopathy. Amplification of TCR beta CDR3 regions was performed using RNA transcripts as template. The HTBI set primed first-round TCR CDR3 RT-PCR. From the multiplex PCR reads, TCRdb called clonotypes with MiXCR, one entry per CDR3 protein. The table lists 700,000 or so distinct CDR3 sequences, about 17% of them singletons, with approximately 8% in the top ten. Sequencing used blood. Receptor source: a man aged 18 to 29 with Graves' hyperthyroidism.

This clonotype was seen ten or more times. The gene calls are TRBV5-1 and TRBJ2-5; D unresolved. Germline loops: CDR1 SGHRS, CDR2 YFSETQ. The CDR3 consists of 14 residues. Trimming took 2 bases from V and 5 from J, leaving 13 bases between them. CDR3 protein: CASSLTTGPETQYF. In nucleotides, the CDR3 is TGCGCCAGCAGCTTAACAACCGGTCCCGAGACCCAGTACTTC.

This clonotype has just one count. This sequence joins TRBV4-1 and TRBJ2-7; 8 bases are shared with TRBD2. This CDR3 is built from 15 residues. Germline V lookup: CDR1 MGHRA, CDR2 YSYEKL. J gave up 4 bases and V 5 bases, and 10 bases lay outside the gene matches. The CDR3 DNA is TGCGCCAGCAGCGCAATAGCGGGAAATACGTACGAGCAGTACTTC. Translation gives CASSAIAGNTYEQYF.

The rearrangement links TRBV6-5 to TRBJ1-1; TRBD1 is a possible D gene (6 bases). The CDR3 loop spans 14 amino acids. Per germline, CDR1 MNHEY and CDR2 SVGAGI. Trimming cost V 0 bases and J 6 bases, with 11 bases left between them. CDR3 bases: TGTGCCAGCAGTTACTCGGGGGCGAGGGCTGAAGCTTTCTTT. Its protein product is CASSYSGARAEAFF.

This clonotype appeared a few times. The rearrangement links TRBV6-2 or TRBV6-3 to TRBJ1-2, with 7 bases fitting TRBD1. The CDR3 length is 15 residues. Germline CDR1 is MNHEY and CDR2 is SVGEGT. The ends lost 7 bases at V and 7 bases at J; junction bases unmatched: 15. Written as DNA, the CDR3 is TGTGCCAGCATGAAGACCGGGACAGCCCCAGGTGGCTACACCTTC. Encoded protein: CASMKTGTAPGGYTF.

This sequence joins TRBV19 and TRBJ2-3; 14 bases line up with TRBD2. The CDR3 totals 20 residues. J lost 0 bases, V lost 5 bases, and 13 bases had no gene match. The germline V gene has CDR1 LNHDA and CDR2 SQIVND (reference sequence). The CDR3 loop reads CASSLRLAGGPGGSTDTQYF. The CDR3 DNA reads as TGTGCCAGTAGTCTACGACTAGCGGGAGGGCCTGGGGGAAGCACAGATACGCAGTATTTT.